The 27 T cell receptor beta chains below all came from one sample that was sequenced in a study of blood T cell repertoires in COVID-19. Generated by immunoSEQ multiplex PCR, the TCRdb table keeps only in-frame clones and is missing some. The sample includes 200,000 to 300,000 clones, over 75% of them seen just once. Source material: peripheral blood. These receptors were collected from a human donor in a cohort sampled during active COVID-19.

The rearrangement joins TRBV19 to TRBJ2-7; 7 positions match TRBD1. J lost 4 bases, V lost 2 bases, and 8 bases had no gene match. From germline, CDR1 is LNHDA and CDR2 SQIVND (reference sequence). CDR3 size: 15 residues. The CDR3 sequence is CASSIQGVSWYEQYF. The CDR3 nucleotides read TGTGCCAGTAGTATACAGGGGGTAAGCTGGTACGAGCAGTACTTC. The full variable domain, in which reference TRBV19 and TRBJ2-7 provide the parts outside the CDR3, is DGGITQSPKYLFRKEGQNVTLSCEQNLNHDAMYWYRQDPGQGLRLIYYSQIVNDFQKGDIAEGYSVSREKKESFPLTVTSAQKNPTAFYLCASSIQGVSWYEQYFGPGTRLTVT.

The rearrangement uses TRBV6-5 and TRBJ2-5; D possibly corresponds to TRBD1 (5 bases). The CDR3 totals 14 residues. V lost 2 bases and J lost 6, with 13 bases in between. Germline V gene data show CDR1 as MNHEY and CDR2 as SVGAGI. CDR3: CASSYGQGVKTQYF. CDR3 DNA: TGTGCCAGCAGTTACGGGCAGGGTGTCAAGACCCAGTACTTC.

The chain links TRBV7-9 to TRBJ2-7; TRBD2 matches at 9 bases. Germline trimming cut 8 bases from V and 7 bases from J; bases unmatched to any gene: 12. Germline CDR1 is SEHNR and CDR2 is FQNEAQ (reference sequence). The CDR3 is 14 amino acids. The CDR3 here is CASVPAGTSWEQYF. The CDR3, as DNA: TGTGCCAGCGTTCCCGCCGGGACTAGCTGGGAGCAGTACTTC.

The chain has TRBV6-2 or TRBV6-3 and TRBJ1-1; the D gene is possibly TRBD1 (6 bases). Trimming pared 6 bases from V and 5 bases from J, leaving 13 bases between. CDR3 length: 13 residues. Germline CDR1 MNHEY, CDR2 SVGEGT. CDR3 in DNA: TGTGCCAGCAGCCGGACAGACGGAACTGAAGCTTTCTTT. This sequence encodes CASSRTDGTEAFF.

The CDR3 region has the DNA TGTGCCACCAGTGATTTGTTAGCGGGGGGGGAGCAGTTCTTC. Amino acids: CATSDLLAGGEQFF. This chain uses TRBV24-1 with TRBJ2-1, with 11 bases fitting TRBD2. J lost 10 bases, V lost 0 bases, and 1 base had no gene match. This CDR3 spans 14 amino acids. Per the germline V gene, CDR1 is KGHDR and CDR2 is SFDVKD.

The gene calls are TRBV7-9 and TRBJ1-1; no clear D. The CDR3 sequence is 12 residues long. Germline values: CDR1 SEHNR, CDR2 FQNEAQ (reference sequence). Trimming removed 5 bases at V and 8 bases at J, with 12 bases between. CDR3 DNA: TGTGCCAGCAGCCATATGGGCCTAGAAGCTTTCTTT. This codes for CASSHMGLEAFF.

This chain connects TRBV7-6 to TRBJ2-7; 11 bases fit TRBD1. Germline V gene sequence: CDR1 SGHVS, CDR2 FNYEAQ. V gave up 5 bases and J gave up 4 bases; unmatched junction bases: 1. This CDR3 is 13 amino acids long. In nucleotides, the CDR3 is TGTGCCAGCAGCGGACAGGGGGCTTACGAGCAGTACTTC. Translated, it gives CASSGQGAYEQYF.

CDR3: CATNSDGNTEAFF. The CDR3 region has the DNA TGTGCCACCAACAGTGACGGGAACACTGAAGCTTTCTTT. The genes are TRBV27 and TRBJ1-1; D not resolved. Germline CDR1 and CDR2: MNHEY and SMNVEV (reference sequence). The CDR3 has 13 residues. Deletions cut 10 bases from V and 1 base from J, with 13 bases between.

This clone turned up a few times. The gene calls are TRBV30 and TRBJ2-7, with 7 bases lining up with TRBD1. V dropped 8 bases and J dropped 1; count of bases not matched to a gene: 11. The CDR3 length is 14 residues. Germline V gene data show CDR1 as GTSNPN and CDR2 as SVGIG (reference sequence). The CDR3 sequence is CAESRDSGSYEQYF. The DNA for the CDR3 is TGTGCCGAAAGTCGGGACAGTGGATCCTACGAGCAGTACTTC.

The chain has TRBV10-3 and TRBJ1-1; 9 nucleotides line up with TRBD1. The V and J ends lost 6 bases and 5 bases, in that order; junction bases with no gene match: 10. Germline CDR1 ENHRY, CDR2 SYGVKD. The CDR3 extends over 15 amino acids. CDR3 sequence reads: CAISRGQGLETEAFF. DNA for the CDR3: TGTGCCATCAGCAGGGGACAGGGATTAGAGACTGAAGCTTTCTTT.

The chain employs TRBV12-3 or TRBV12-4 and TRBJ1-5; D not certain. CDR3 length: 13 residues. Trimming left V 2 bases short and J 5 bases short, with 7 bases between. The CDR3 reads CASSLSPDQPQHF. CDR3 bases: TGTGCCAGCAGTTTATCCCCTGATCAGCCCCAGCATTTT.

The chain employs TRBV2 and TRBJ1-4; no clear D gene. V shed 6 bases and J shed 7 bases, with 18 bases lying between them. Germline V gene lookup returns CDR1 SNHLY and CDR2 FYNNEI. This CDR3 has 15 amino acids. DNA of the CDR3: TGTGCCAGCAGCCCCCTCGCCCCCAGCGGTGAAAAACTGTTTTTT. This gives the protein CASSPLAPSGEKLFF.

This clone appeared a single time. As DNA, the CDR3 is TGTGCCAGCAGCACGAGCCTTGAAAAACTGTTTTTT. This translates into CASSTSLEKLFF. This sequence joins TRBV7-9 and TRBJ1-4; D unresolved. This CDR3 is 12 amino acids long. CDR1 and CDR2 (germline): SEHNR, FQNEAQ (reference sequence). V gave up 5 bases and J gave up 7 bases, with 8 bases separating them.

V usage is TRBV24-1 and J usage is TRBJ1-2; 9 bases agree with TRBD1. The CDR3 has 16 amino acids. The germline gives CDR1 KGHDR, CDR2 SFDVKD. Germline trimming cut 4 bases from V and 2 bases from J; bases unmatched to any gene: 7. The CDR3 DNA reads as TGTGCCACCAGTGAGGGGGACAGGGAAGGGAACTATGGCTACACCTTC. It yields the protein CATSEGDREGNYGYTF.

This chain links TRBV28 with TRBJ2-4; possibly TRBD2 for D (5 bases). Trimming pared 4 bases from V and 1 base from J, leaving 8 bases between. CDR1 is MDHEN, CDR2 SYDVKM, per germline. This CDR3 is 14 amino acids long. For the CDR3, the DNA is TGTGCCAGCAGTTCCTCGGGGGCCAAAAACATTCAGTACTTC. Its translation: CASSSSGAKNIQYF. Variable domain in full (rest from reference TRBV28 and TRBJ2-4): DVKVTQSSRYLVKRTGEKVFLECVQDMDHENMFWYRQDPGLGLRLIYFSYDVKMKEKGDIPEGYSVSREKKERFSLILESASTNQTSMYLCASSSSGAKNIQYFGAGTRLSVL.

The chain is built from TRBV4-2 and TRBJ1-2; D is unclear. Trimming stripped 3 bases from V and 6 bases from J, with 11 bases between. The CDR3 spans 13 residues. Germline-derived CDR1 and CDR2 are LGHNA and YNFKEQ. In DNA form, the CDR3 reads TGTGCCAGCAGCCACGATCGGTTAAATGGCTACACCTTC. Translated: CASSHDRLNGYTF.

The sample holds a few counts of this clone. The CDR3 DNA reads as TGTGCCAGCAGTTTTGGCCCCGGACAGGTCCGTGGCTACACCTTC. Its translation is CASSFGPGQVRGYTF. The V gene is TRBV27, the J gene TRBJ1-2; 7 positions match TRBD1. The CDR3 is 15 residues long. J gave up 7 bases and V 3 bases, and 11 bases lay outside the gene matches. Germline CDR1 is MNHEY and CDR2 is SMNVEV (reference sequence).

The chain combines TRBV6-6 with TRBJ2-7; D is unresolved. Looked up from germline, CDR1 is MNHNY and CDR2 is SVGAGI (reference sequence). The CDR3 is 16 residues long. The V gene lost 0 bases and the J gene lost 0 bases, with 12 bases spanning the gap. The CDR3, as DNA: TGTGCCAGCAGTTACTCTGCGGCCTTAAGCTCCTACGAGCAGTACTTC. Translating gives CASSYSAALSSYEQYF.

The V gene is TRBV5-6, the J gene TRBJ1-2, with 9 bases lining up with TRBD1. Unmatched junction bases numbered 4, after V lost 4 bases and J lost 12 bases. The CDR3 extends over 11 amino acids. The germline gives CDR1 SGHDT, CDR2 YYEEEE. Here the CDR3 reads CASSMDRGHTF. As DNA, the CDR3 is TGTGCCAGCAGCATGGACAGGGGACACACCTTC.

The chain is built from TRBV7-2 and TRBJ2-7, with 8 nucleotides matching TRBD2. The CDR3 extends over 17 amino acids. V lost 0 bases, J lost 0 bases, and 7 bases stayed unmatched. Germline lookup yields CDR1 SGHTA and CDR2 FQGNSA. CDR3 DNA sequence: TGTGCCAGCAGCTTAGCGATGGCGGGGGGAAGCTCCTACGAGCAGTACTTC. This translates into CASSLAMAGGSSYEQYF.

A few counts support this clone. The V and J genes are TRBV3-1 (or the pseudogene TRBV3-2) and TRBJ2-7, with D unclear. CDR3 length: 13 amino acids. Trimming removed 0 bases from V and 3 bases from J, with 6 bases in between. From germline, CDR1 is LGHDT and CDR2 YNNKEL (reference sequence). Written as DNA, the CDR3 is TGTGCCAGCAGCCAAGAGACTCACTACGAGCAGTACTTC. The encoded protein is CASSQETHYEQYF.

The rearrangement links TRBV12-3 or TRBV12-4 to TRBJ2-3; D uncertain. There are 13 residues in the CDR3. The V end lost 3 bases, the J end lost 3 bases, and 7 bases lay between the germline ends. The CDR3 here is CASSFSRTDTQYF. DNA for the CDR3: TGTGCCAGCAGTTTTTCGCGGACAGATACGCAGTATTTT.

The CDR3 is CASSYSWTVQETQYF. The CDR3 DNA follows: TGTGCCAGCAGTTACTCATGGACAGTCCAAGAGACCCAGTACTTC. V is TRBV6-5 and J is TRBJ2-5; the D gene is possibly TRBD1 (6 bases). This CDR3 region has 15 residues. Germline V gene lookup returns CDR1 MNHEY and CDR2 SVGAGI. V lost 0 bases and J lost 1, with 9 bases in between.

In DNA, the CDR3 is TGTGCCAGTAGTATAGATTTACATGGGACAGGCGGTCAGCCCCAGCATTTT. Amino acid sequence: CASSIDLHGTGGQPQHF. The V and J genes are TRBV19 and TRBJ1-5; 8 nucleotides align to TRBD1. The CDR3 is made up of 17 amino acids. V lost 0 bases to trimming and J lost 6 bases; unmatched junction nucleotides: 10. From germline, CDR1 is LNHDA and CDR2 SQIVND (reference sequence).

V gene TRBV19 combines with J gene TRBJ2-7; 10 nucleotides align to TRBD2. This CDR3 comprises 13 residues. Germline V gene sequence: CDR1 LNHDA, CDR2 SQIVND (reference sequence). The trim removed 8 bases at V and 0 bases at J, leaving 1 base unmatched. In DNA form, the CDR3 reads TGTGCCAGTCAGCGGGAGGGCTCCTACGAGCAGTACTTC. This encodes CASQREGSYEQYF.

This chain connects TRBV5-4 to TRBJ1-6; TRBD1 might be the D (6 bases). Germline V gives CDR1 SGHNT, CDR2 YYREEE (reference sequence). This CDR3 contains 17 residues. V lost 0 bases, J lost 0 bases, and 10 bases lay in between. Here the CDR3 reads CASSLGGGGSYNSPLHF. CDR3 sequence (DNA): TGTGCCAGCAGCTTGGGAGGGGGTGGCTCCTATAATTCACCCCTCCACTTT. The full variable domain, rest sourced from reference TRBV5-4 and TRBJ1-6, is ETGVTQSPTHLIKTRGQQVTLRCSSQSGHNTVSWYQQALGQGPQFIFQYYREEENGRGNFPPRFSGLQFPNYSSELNVNALELDDSALYLCASSLGGGGSYNSPLHFGNGTRLTVT.

The rearrangement uses TRBV30 and TRBJ2-6, with TRBD2 identical over 8 bases. CDR1 and CDR2 from the germline V gene are GTSNPN and SVGIG (reference sequence). The CDR3 has 15 residues. With V trimmed by 1 base and J by 1 base, 0 bases remained unmatched. The CDR3 spells CAWSGGRSGANVLTF. CDR3 DNA: TGTGCCTGGAGTGGCGGGAGGTCTGGGGCCAACGTCCTGACTTTC. Full variable domain (remainder filled in from reference TRBV30 and TRBJ2-6): SQTIHQWPATLVQPVGSPLSLECTVEGTSNPNLYWYRQAAGRGLQLLFYSVGIGQISSEVPQNLSASRPQDRQFILSSKKLLLSDSGFYLCAWSGGRSGANVLTFGAGSRLTVL.